This TCR beta chain originates from a study of shared clonotypes between healthy human individuals. The repertoire was sequenced with immunoSEQ multiplex PCR; TCRdb's copy has only in-frame clones and lacks some. The sample has about 500,000 clones; roughly three quarters are singletons. Of note for this clone: One junction end does not reproduce the germline sequence, and a read error may be involved.

Germline CDR1 is SGHDN and CDR2 is FVKESK. The CDR3 has 13 residues. The TCR originated in a woman aged 40 to 55 in good health. Some clones in this sample may be carry-over from other donors' samples. The rearrangement uses TRBV14 and TRBJ2-1; no reliable D call. What was sequenced was PBMCs. The CDR3 DNA follows: TGTGCCAGCAGCCTATCAGCCTACAATAAGCAGTTCTTC. Its translation: CASSLSAYNKQFF.